These 25 T cell receptor beta chains originate from one sample sequenced in a study of OX40 agonist ivuxolimab in advanced cancers. The protocol was immunoSEQ multiplex PCR, while the TCRdb copy is restricted to in-frame clones and leaves out a portion. Of just under 85,000 clones in the sample, about 80% were seen once. This specimen consisted of CD4+ or CD8+ T cells sorted from blood, obtained in a trial of the OX40 agonist ivuxolimab. These receptors all come from an adult with an advanced solid tumor such as melanoma, head and neck, liver or kidney cancer.

This chain joins TRBV4-2 and TRBJ1-1; 8 bases fit TRBD1. V shed 9 bases, J shed 0 bases, and the junction held 6 bases outside the gene matches. CDR1 is LGHNA and CDR2 is YNFKEQ in the germline V gene. The CDR3 runs 14 residues. The CDR3 DNA follows: TGTGCCAGTCGGGCAGGGGGCATGAACACTGAAGCTTTCTTT. Its protein product is CASRAGGMNTEAFF.

The chain has TRBV19 and TRBJ2-1; D is uncertain. The CDR3 has 14 amino acids. V was shortened by 3 bases and J by 0 bases, with 6 bases between the two germline ends. In germline, CDR1 is LNHDA, CDR2 SQIVND (reference sequence). The CDR3 loop reads CASSISSSYNEQFF. In nucleotides, the CDR3 is TGTGCCAGTAGTATCAGCAGCTCCTACAATGAGCAGTTCTTC.

This chain links TRBV4-1 with TRBJ1-2, with 9 bases that match TRBD1. The CDR3 has 15 amino acids. Germline loops: CDR1 MGHRA, CDR2 YSYEKL. Losses at the gene ends were 0 bases for V and 4 bases for J; bases not matched to a gene: 3. The CDR3 reads CASSQEEGQGYGYTF. The DNA of the CDR3 is TGCGCCAGCAGCCAAGAGGAGGGACAGGGCTATGGCTACACCTTC.

J is TRBJ1-3 and V is TRBV7-2; the D is unclear. V shed 4 bases and J shed 0 bases, with 16 bases lying between them. The CDR3 totals 17 residues. Germline lookup yields CDR1 SGHTA and CDR2 FQGNSA. The CDR3 region is CASSYPPRANSGNTIYF. CDR3 nucleotides: TGTGCCAGCAGCTACCCTCCGAGGGCCAACTCTGGAAACACCATATATTTT.

The V call is TRBV30, the J call TRBJ1-1; D perhaps matches TRBD1 (6 bases). The germline V and J ends were trimmed by 6 bases and 2 bases, with 10 bases remaining between them. The CDR3 runs to 12 residues. Germline CDR1 GTSNPN, CDR2 SVGIG (reference sequence). The CDR3 sequence: CACGTRNTEAFF. The DNA for the CDR3 is TGTGCCTGTGGGACAAGAAACACTGAAGCTTTCTTT. Full variable domain (remainder filled in from reference TRBV30 and TRBJ1-1): SQTIHQWPATLVQPVGSPLSLECTVEGTSNPNLYWYRQAAGRGLQLLFYSVGIGQISSEVPQNLSASRPQDRQFILSSKKLLLSDSGFYLCACGTRNTEAFFGQGTRLTVV.

In this sample, this clone turned up a few times. The J gene is TRBJ2-7, the V gene TRBV18, with a tentative D call TRBD1 (6 bases). Germline CDR1 reads KGHSH; CDR2 reads LQKENI. V was cut by 1 base and J by 2 bases, with 15 bases left in between. The CDR3 has 16 amino acids. The CDR3 loop reads CASSPLAWTETYEQYV. As DNA, the CDR3 is TGTGCCAGCTCACCACTGGCTTGGACAGAGACCTACGAGCAGTACGTC.

CDR3 residues: CASSWDGAHEKLFF. The CDR3 bases are TGTGCCAGCAGCTGGGACGGCGCGCATGAAAAACTGTTTTTT. V gene TRBV7-2 combines with J gene TRBJ1-4, with D possibly being TRBD1 (5 bases). The germline V gene has CDR1 SGHTA and CDR2 FQGNSA. This CDR3 contains 14 residues. The V end lost 4 bases, the J end lost 6 bases, and 12 bases lay between the germline ends.

The J gene is TRBJ2-1, the V gene TRBV5-4; possible D gene TRBD1, 5 bases. The germline CDR1 and CDR2 sequences are SGHNT and YYREEE (reference sequence). The CDR3 runs to 14 residues. V was pared by 0 bases and J by 7 bases, with 11 bases between. The CDR3 DNA reads as TGTGCCAGCAGCTTGGGGGGTACAGGTAATGAGCAGTTCTTC. This translates into CASSLGGTGNEQFF.

The chain carries TRBV5-1 and TRBJ1-1; D uncertain. The germline V and J ends were trimmed by 1 base and 7 bases, with 14 bases remaining between them. The CDR3 is 14 residues long. Germline V gene lookup returns CDR1 SGHRS and CDR2 YFSETQ. CDR3 nucleotide sequence: TGCGCCAGCAGCTTGCTTGGACCTAGCCATGAAGCTTTCTTT. As protein: CASSLLGPSHEAFF.

This clone was detected only once. This chain links TRBV28 with TRBJ1-2; D gene unclear. Germline V gene lookup returns CDR1 MDHEN and CDR2 SYDVKM. Trimming stripped 4 bases from V and 3 bases from J, with 12 bases between. This CDR3 spans 14 amino acids. Here the CDR3 reads CASSSYPGHYGYTF. The CDR3 bases are TGTGCCAGCAGTTCCTACCCCGGACACTATGGCTACACCTTC.

The V call is TRBV28, the J call TRBJ2-7; TRBD1 is a possible D gene (6 bases). The V gene lost 10 bases and the J gene lost 1 base, with 14 bases spanning the gap. This CDR3 contains 13 residues. CDR1 and CDR2 from the germline V gene are MDHEN and SYDVKM. CDR3 nucleotides: TGTGCCACCCGGGACACTTTTTCCTACGAGCAGTACGTC. This encodes CATRDTFSYEQYV.

The rearrangement joins TRBV10-3 to TRBJ2-1; maybe TRBD1 (5 bases). V was trimmed by 7 bases and J by 9 bases, leaving 16 bases between them. CDR3 size: 13 residues. From germline, CDR1 is ENHRY and CDR2 SYGVKD. This CDR3 is CAITWQGSSEQFF. In DNA, the CDR3 is TGTGCCATCACTTGGCAGGGTAGTAGTGAGCAGTTCTTC.

The chain uses TRBV5-5 and TRBJ2-7, with TRBD1 matching over 10 bases. The germline V gene encodes CDR1 SGHKS and CDR2 YYEKEE (reference sequence). This CDR3 spans 17 amino acids. The ends lost 1 base at V and 3 bases at J; junction bases unmatched: 10. This chain's CDR3 is CASSLSIGRTGGYEQYV. As DNA, the CDR3 is TGTGCCAGCAGCTTGTCGATTGGGCGGACAGGGGGCTACGAGCAGTACGTC.

The rearrangement joins TRBV7-2 to TRBJ1-1, with D tentatively TRBD1 (5 bases). The V end lost 1 base, the J end lost 3 bases, and 9 bases lay between the germline ends. This CDR3 region has 14 residues. Germline V gene sequence: CDR1 SGHTA, CDR2 FQGNSA. The CDR3 region has the DNA TGTGCCAGCAGCTTAGGGGGCACGGACACTGAAGCTTTCTTT. It encodes CASSLGGTDTEAFF.

This chain connects TRBV2 to TRBJ2-3; 8 positions match TRBD2. CDR3 length: 15 amino acids. CDR1 is SNHLY and CDR2 is FYNNEI in the germline V gene. The J segment lost 2 bases and the V segment lost 5 bases, leaving 6 bases of the junction unmatched. CDR3 nucleotides: TGTGCCAGCAGTCAACGGGGGGGGAACACAGATACGCAGTATTTT. This sequence encodes CASSQRGGNTDTQYF.

This chain links TRBV29-1 with TRBJ2-5, with 7 bases lining up with TRBD1. The CDR3 consists of 12 residues. The germline V gene has CDR1 SQVTM and CDR2 ANQGSEA. Trimming at V came to 6 bases and at J to 1 base, leaving 2 bases not matched to a gene. The CDR3 region has the DNA TGCAGCGTCCGGACAGGCCAAGAGACCCAGTACTTC. Amino acids: CSVRTGQETQYF.

The V and J genes are TRBV5-1 and TRBJ1-5, with no clear D. V was trimmed by 0 bases and J by 3 bases, leaving 4 bases between them. In germline, CDR1 is SGHRS, CDR2 YFSETQ. This CDR3 comprises 13 residues. The CDR3 DNA reads TGCGCCAGCAGCTTGGGCAACAATCAGCCCCAGCATTTT. Its translation: CASSLGNNQPQHF.

V usage is TRBV28 and J usage is TRBJ1-6; a weak D match, TRBD1 (6 bases). This CDR3 is 13 amino acids long. V was cut by 5 bases and J by 7 bases, with 9 bases left in between. In germline, CDR1 is MDHEN, CDR2 SYDVKM. The CDR3 sequence is CASSQQGNSPLHF. The CDR3 bases are TGTGCCAGCAGTCAACAGGGAAATTCACCCCTCCACTTT.

This clone appeared a few times. This rearrangement joins TRBV19 to TRBJ2-2; 9 positions match TRBD1. The CDR3 is made up of 16 amino acids. The junction had 9 bases not matched to a gene; V was cut back by 5 bases and J by 5 bases. Germline assignment: CDR1 LNHDA and CDR2 SQIVND (reference sequence). The CDR3 here is CASSVRGTGMTGELFF. The CDR3 region has the DNA TGTGCCAGTAGTGTCCGGGGGACAGGGATGACCGGGGAGCTGTTTTTT. The full variable domain, completed using reference TRBV19 and TRBJ2-2, is DGGITQSPKYLFRKEGQNVTLSCEQNLNHDAMYWYRQDPGQGLRLIYYSQIVNDFQKGDIAEGYSVSREKKESFPLTVTSAQKNPTAFYLCASSVRGTGMTGELFFGEGSRLTVL.

The V call is TRBV7-2, the J call TRBJ2-5; 9 bases align to TRBD1. With V trimmed by 5 bases and J by 7 bases, 8 bases remained unmatched. This CDR3 spans 14 amino acids. The V gene's germline CDR1 is SGHTA and CDR2 FQGNSA. The CDR3 DNA reads TGTGCCAGCAGCCTGGGACAGGGCGAGGGGACCCAGTACTTC. Translating it yields CASSLGQGEGTQYF.

V usage is TRBV2 and J usage is TRBJ1-2; 9 bases align to TRBD1. The junction had 7 bases not matched to a gene; V was cut back by 8 bases and J by 6 bases. The germline V gene has CDR1 SNHLY and CDR2 FYNNEI. The CDR3 contains 13 residues. The DNA for the CDR3 is TGTGCCAGCGGGGGACAGGGAACGAATGGCTACACCTTC. Translation: CASGGQGTNGYTF.

This clone was seen a handful of times. The V gene is TRBV28, the J gene TRBJ2-1; tentatively, D is TRBD2 (6 bases). There are 18 residues in the CDR3. With 1 base removed from V and 1 base from J, the gap between germline ends came to 17 bases. Germline CDR1 is MDHEN and CDR2 is SYDVKM. The CDR3, as DNA: TGTGCCAGCAGTTTATACTCTTACACGGAGGGATCCTACAATGAGCAGTTCTTC. Amino acid sequence: CASSLYSYTEGSYNEQFF.

The chain carries TRBV10-3 and TRBJ2-4, with D perhaps TRBD1 (6 bases). CDR3 length equals 16 residues. V lost 4 bases and J lost 0, with 13 bases in between. The V gene's germline CDR1 is ENHRY and CDR2 SYGVKD. The CDR3 nucleotides read TGTGCCATCAGTGCGGGTGAGGGGGTAGCCAAAAACATTCAGTACTTC. This translates into CAISAGEGVAKNIQYF.

The CDR3 DNA reads as TGTGCCAGCTCACTTAGAGGGGGTACAGAGACCCAGTACTTC. Its translation: CASSLRGGTETQYF. V usage is TRBV18 and J usage is TRBJ2-5; possibly TRBD1 for D (6 bases). Germline CDR1 is KGHSH and CDR2 is LQKENI. Trimming pared 4 bases from V and 4 bases from J, leaving 13 bases between. The CDR3 length is 14 residues. The complete variable domain, with remaining parts taken from reference TRBV18 and TRBJ2-5, reads NAGVMQNPRHLVRRRGQEARLRCSPMKGHSHVYWYRQLPEEGLKFMVYLQKENIIDESGMPKERFSAEFPKEGPSILRIQQVVRGDSAAYFCASSLRGGTETQYFGPGTRLLVL.

This clone was detected once. V usage is TRBV6-6 and J usage is TRBJ1-2; 12 bases line up with TRBD1. V shed 8 bases and J 4 bases; nucleotides not matched to a gene: 8. This CDR3 has 15 amino acids. Germline V CDR1 and CDR2: MNHNY, SVGAGI (reference sequence). This chain's CDR3 is CASCPGQGALYGYTF. The CDR3 DNA follows: TGTGCCAGCTGTCCGGGACAGGGGGCCCTCTATGGCTACACCTTC.